This TCR beta chain derives from a study of T cell responses to AZD1222 COVID-19 vaccine. Regarding the study as a whole: Possibly, clonal diversity was underestimated; donors were largely white British and included more females.

Assay: immunoSEQ multiplex PCR; the TCRdb copy retains only in-frame clones and omits some. The data hold 120,000 or so clones, with about nine tenths observed a single time. Trimming took 7 bases from V and 1 from J, leaving 11 bases between them. The CDR3 totals 14 residues. Per germline, CDR1 SQVTM and CDR2 ANQGSEA. To note about this clone: Its specificity is unknown.

The sequences come from peripheral blood, collected on day 0 of AZD1222 vaccination. J is TRBJ1-6 and V is TRBV29-1; tentative D call: TRBD1 (5 bases). This clonotype originated in an adult in good health. The CDR3 coding sequence is TGCAGCGCCCGGGGGGATTCCTATAATTCACCCCTCCACTTT. Residues: CSARGDSYNSPLHF.